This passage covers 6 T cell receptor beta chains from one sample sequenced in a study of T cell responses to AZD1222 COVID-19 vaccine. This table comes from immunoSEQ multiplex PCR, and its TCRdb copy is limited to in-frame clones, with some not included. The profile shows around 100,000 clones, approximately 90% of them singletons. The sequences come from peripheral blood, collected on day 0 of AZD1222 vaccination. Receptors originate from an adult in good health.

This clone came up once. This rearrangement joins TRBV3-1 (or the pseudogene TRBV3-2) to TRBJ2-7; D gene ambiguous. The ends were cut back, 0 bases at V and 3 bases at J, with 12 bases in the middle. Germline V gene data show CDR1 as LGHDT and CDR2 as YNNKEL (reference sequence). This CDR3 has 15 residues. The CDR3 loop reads CASSQDWSVYYEQYF. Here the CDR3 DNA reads TGTGCCAGCAGCCAAGATTGGAGTGTCTACTACGAGCAGTACTTC.

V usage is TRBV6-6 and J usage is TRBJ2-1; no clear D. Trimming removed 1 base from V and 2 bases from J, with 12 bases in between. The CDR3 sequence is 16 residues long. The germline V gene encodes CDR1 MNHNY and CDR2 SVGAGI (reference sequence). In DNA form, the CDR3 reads TGTGCCAGCAGTTACTACTACTCTGATCCCTACAATGAGCAGTTCTTC. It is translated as CASSYYYSDPYNEQFF.

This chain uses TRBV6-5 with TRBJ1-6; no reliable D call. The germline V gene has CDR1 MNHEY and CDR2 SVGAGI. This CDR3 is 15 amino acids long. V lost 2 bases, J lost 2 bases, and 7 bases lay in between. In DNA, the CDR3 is TGTGCCAGCAGTTACCGAGAACCCTATAATTCACCCCTCCACTTT. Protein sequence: CASSYREPYNSPLHF.

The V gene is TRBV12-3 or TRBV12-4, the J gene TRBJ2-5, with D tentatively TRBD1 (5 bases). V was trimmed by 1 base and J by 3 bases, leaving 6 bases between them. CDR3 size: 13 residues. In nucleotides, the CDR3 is TGTGCCAGCAGTTTAGGACAGAAAGAGACCCAGTACTTC. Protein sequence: CASSLGQKETQYF.

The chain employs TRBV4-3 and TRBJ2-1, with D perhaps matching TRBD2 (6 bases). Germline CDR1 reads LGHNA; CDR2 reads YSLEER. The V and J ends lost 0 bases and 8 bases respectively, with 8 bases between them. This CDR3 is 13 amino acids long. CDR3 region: CASSQEAGYEQFF. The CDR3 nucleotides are TGCGCCAGCAGCCAAGAGGCGGGGTATGAGCAGTTCTTC.

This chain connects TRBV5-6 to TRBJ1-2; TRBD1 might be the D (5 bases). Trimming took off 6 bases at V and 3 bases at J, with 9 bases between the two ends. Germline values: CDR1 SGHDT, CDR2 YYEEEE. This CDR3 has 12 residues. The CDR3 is CASTPGDYGYTF. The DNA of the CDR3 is TGTGCCAGCACCCCGGGGGACTATGGCTACACCTTC. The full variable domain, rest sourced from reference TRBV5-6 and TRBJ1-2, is DAGVTQSPTHLIKTRGQQVTLRCSPKSGHDTVSWYQQALGQGPQFIFQYYEEEERQRGNFPDRFSGHQFPNYSSELNVNALLLGDSALYLCASTPGDYGYTFGSGTRLTVV.